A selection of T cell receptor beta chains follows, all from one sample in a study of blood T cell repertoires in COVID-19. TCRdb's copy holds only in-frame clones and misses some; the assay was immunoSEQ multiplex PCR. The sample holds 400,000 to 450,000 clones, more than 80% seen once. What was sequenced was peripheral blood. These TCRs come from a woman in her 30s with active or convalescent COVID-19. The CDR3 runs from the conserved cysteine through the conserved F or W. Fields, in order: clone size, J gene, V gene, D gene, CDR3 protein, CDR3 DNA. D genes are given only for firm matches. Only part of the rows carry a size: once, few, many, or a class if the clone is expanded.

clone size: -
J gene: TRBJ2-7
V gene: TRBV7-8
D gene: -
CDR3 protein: CASSLTTSRAYEQYF
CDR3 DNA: TGTGCCAGCAGCCTTACGACTAGTAGAGCGTACGAGCAGTACTTC

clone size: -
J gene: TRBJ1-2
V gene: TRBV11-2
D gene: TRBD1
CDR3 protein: CASSGPGTGNGYTF
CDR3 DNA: TGTGCCAGCAGCGGGCCCGGGACAGGGAATGGCTACACCTTC

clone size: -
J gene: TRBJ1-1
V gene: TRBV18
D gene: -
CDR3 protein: CASSPRGNTEAFF
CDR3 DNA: TGTGCCAGCTCTCCCAGGGGAAACACTGAAGCTTTCTTT

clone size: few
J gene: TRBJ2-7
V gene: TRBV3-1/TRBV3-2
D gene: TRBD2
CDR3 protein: CASSPGLVLVYEQYF
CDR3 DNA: TGTGCCAGCAGCCCCGGACTAGTTCTAGTGTACGAGCAGTACTTC

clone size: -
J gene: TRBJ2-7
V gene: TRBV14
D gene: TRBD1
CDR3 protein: CASSPPGQGNYEQYF
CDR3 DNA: TGTGCCAGCAGCCCACCGGGACAGGGGAACTACGAGCAGTACTTC

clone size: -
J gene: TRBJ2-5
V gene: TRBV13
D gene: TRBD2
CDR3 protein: CASSLRSGRASGETQYF
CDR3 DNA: TGTGCCAGCAGCTTGCGAAGCGGGAGGGCCTCGGGGGAGACCCAGTACTTC

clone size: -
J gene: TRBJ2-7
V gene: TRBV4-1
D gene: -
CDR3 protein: CASSQDPDTEQYF
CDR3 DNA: TGCGCCAGCAGCCAAGATCCGGACACCGAGCAGTACTTC

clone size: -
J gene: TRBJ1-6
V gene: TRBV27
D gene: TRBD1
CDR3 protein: CASKGGPSYNSPLHF
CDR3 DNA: TGTGCCAGCAAAGGGGGCCCCTCCTATAATTCACCCCTCCACTTT

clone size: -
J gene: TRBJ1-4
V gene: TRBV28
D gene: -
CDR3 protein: CASSLRPLGATTNEKLFF
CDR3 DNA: TGTGCCAGCAGTTTACGGCCCCTAGGGGCAACAACTAATGAAAAACTGTTTTTT

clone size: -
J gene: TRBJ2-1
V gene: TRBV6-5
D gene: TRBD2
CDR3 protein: CASISRAGDEQFF
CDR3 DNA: TGTGCCAGCATCTCCCGGGCGGGGGATGAGCAGTTCTTC

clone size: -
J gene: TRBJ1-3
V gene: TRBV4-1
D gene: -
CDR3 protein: CASSQDRQVGSGNTIYF
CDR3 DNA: TGCGCCAGCAGCCAAGATCGTCAGGTCGGATCTGGAAACACCATATATTTT

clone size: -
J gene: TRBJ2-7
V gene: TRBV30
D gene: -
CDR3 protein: CALPKGGTSYEQYF
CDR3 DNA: TGTGCCCTGCCGAAGGGCGGGACGTCCTACGAGCAGTACTTC